This TCR beta chain was recovered during a study of T cell responses to AZD1222 COVID-19 vaccine. The germline gives CDR1 SGHRS, CDR2 YFSETQ. The J segment lost 5 bases and the V segment lost 4 bases, leaving 10 bases of the junction unmatched. This CDR3 has 16 residues. Study-level points and caveats: Clonal diversity may have been underestimated, and the donors were mostly white British, with more females than males.

On this clone itself: Its antigen remains unknown.

TCRdb keeps only in-frame clones here, not all; method: immunoSEQ multiplex PCR. The profile shows 110,000 or so clones, 91% of them singletons. This clonotype was sampled from an adult in good health. This chain connects TRBV5-1 to TRBJ2-1; 9 positions agree with TRBD2. The source material was peripheral blood, sampled on day 0 of AZD1222 vaccination. This CDR3 is CASSDRGTSSHNEQFF. The CDR3 DNA is TGCGCCAGCAGCGACCGAGGGACTAGCAGCCACAATGAGCAGTTCTTC.